Each of the 25 T cell receptor beta chains below was sequenced from the same sample in a study of CD8 T cells in ankylosing spondylitis. TCRdb re-called the 5' RACE reads through MiXCR, storing one row per CDR3 protein. The table shows fewer than 500,000 distinct CDR3 sequences, with roughly 25% occurring only once. Overall study findings and caveats: Apparently characteristic of ankylosing spondylitis blood was a TCR beta motif (about eight highly homologous variants).

These TCRs' antigens remain unknown. The source material was blood, either unsorted or a sorted T cell fraction (not recorded which). Receptors were obtained from a male donor with ankylosing spondylitis.

This chain links TRBV7-9 with TRBJ1-2, with 7 bases that match TRBD1. V was clipped by 5 bases and J by 4 bases; unmatched bases: 7. CDR1 SEHNR and CDR2 FQNEAQ come from the germline V gene (reference sequence). This CDR3 has 14 amino acids. For the CDR3, the DNA is TGTGCCAGCAGCCATAGCGACAGGGTCTATGGCTACACCTTC. Amino acid sequence: CASSHSDRVYGYTF.

The chain uses TRBV12-3 or TRBV12-4 and TRBJ1-6, with D perhaps matching TRBD1 (5 bases). V was clipped by 2 bases and J by 5 bases, with 10 bases between them. The CDR3 covers 15 residues. CDR3 sequence (DNA): TGTGCCAGCAGTTTAAGGCAGGGCGATAATTCACCCCTCCACTTT. Amino acid sequence: CASSLRQGDNSPLHF.

The chain joins TRBV24-1 to TRBJ2-3, with 10 bases identical to TRBD2. The germline CDR1 and CDR2 sequences are KGHDR and SFDVKD. V lost 2 bases and J lost 6; bases outside the gene matches: 4. The CDR3 contains 15 residues. The CDR3 coding sequence is TGTGCCACCAGTGATTCGGGGACTAGCGCGGATACGCAGTATTTT. This sequence encodes CATSDSGTSADTQYF.

V is TRBV15 and J is TRBJ2-1; TRBD1 might be the D (5 bases). The germline V gene has CDR1 LNHNV and CDR2 YYDKDF (reference sequence). The V end was cut by 2 bases, the J end by 9 bases, with 11 bases between. The CDR3 spans 13 residues. The CDR3 DNA reads TGTGCCACCAGCAGAACGCAGGGCGGTGAGCAGTTCTTC. Translation: CATSRTQGGEQFF. Complete variable domain (other parts from reference TRBV15 and TRBJ2-1): DAMVIQNPRYQVTQFGKPVTLSCSQTLNHNVMYWYQQKSSQAPKLLFHYYDKDFNNEADTPDNFQSRRPNTSFCFLDIRSPGLGDTAMYLCATSRTQGGEQFFGPGTRLTVL.

The chain links TRBV29-1 to TRBJ1-1; D is perhaps TRBD1 (5 bases). The CDR3 has 15 residues. Trimming removed 3 bases from V and 0 bases from J, with 14 bases in between. Germline-derived CDR1 and CDR2 are SQVTM and ANQGSEA. This chain's CDR3 is CSVDFLLRVNTEAFF. CDR3 nucleotide sequence: TGCAGCGTTGACTTCCTCCTCAGGGTGAACACTGAAGCTTTCTTT.

This clonotype appeared a few times. The V gene is TRBV20-1, the J gene TRBJ1-5; no clear D. This CDR3 has 13 residues. Germline values: CDR1 DFQATT, CDR2 SNEGSKA (reference sequence). The CDR3 DNA reads TGCAGCCTCTGGCAGGATAGCAATCAGCCCCAGCATTTT. It encodes CSLWQDSNQPQHF.

The CDR3 here is CASSRFSGLANTEAFF. The CDR3 coding sequence is TGTGCCAGCAGTCGATTTTCGGGACTTGCGAACACTGAAGCTTTCTTT. The gene calls are TRBV7-9 and TRBJ1-1, with D perhaps matching TRBD1 (5 bases). CDR1 and CDR2 from the germline V gene are SEHNR and FQNEAQ (reference sequence). With 6 bases removed from V and 1 base from J, the gap between germline ends came to 18 bases. The CDR3 has 16 residues. Filled out from reference TRBV7-9 and TRBJ1-1, the complete variable domain reads DTGVSQNPRHKITKRGQNVTFRCDPISEHNRLYWYRQTLGQGPEFLTYFQNEAQLEKSRLLSDRFSAERPKGSFSTLEIQRTEQGDSAMYLCASSRFSGLANTEAFFGQGTRLTVV.

The chain is built from TRBV3-1 and TRBJ1-1, with unresolved D. The V end was cut by 4 bases, the J end by 4 bases, with 16 bases between. The germline V gene has CDR1 LGHDT and CDR2 YNNKEL (reference sequence). CDR3 length: 15 amino acids. The CDR3 loop is CASSPPSAYPTEAFF. The DNA for the CDR3 is TGTGCCAGCAGCCCCCCGTCTGCATATCCCACTGAAGCTTTCTTT.

This clonotype was seen ten or more times. This chain joins TRBV5-5 and TRBJ2-4; the match to TRBD1 covers 10 bases. Trimming removed 4 bases from V and 8 bases from J; junction bases left unmatched: 12. The CDR3 loop spans 16 amino acids. The germline gives CDR1 SGHKS, CDR2 YYEKEE (reference sequence). CDR3 region: CASSPIPGTGADIQYF. The CDR3 nucleotides are TGTGCCAGCAGCCCAATCCCCGGGACAGGGGCGGACATTCAGTACTTC.

V is TRBV5-5 and J is TRBJ2-4; no firm D call. Germline values: CDR1 SGHKS, CDR2 YYEKEE (reference sequence). The CDR3 has 15 residues. Trimming stripped 3 bases from V and 0 bases from J, with 10 bases between. The CDR3 spells CASSSELLAKNIQYF. As DNA, the CDR3 is TGTGCCAGCAGCTCCGAGCTTTTAGCCAAAAACATTCAGTACTTC.

The rearrangement links TRBV18 to TRBJ2-3; 7 nucleotides align to TRBD2. CDR1 and CDR2 (germline): KGHSH, LQKENI. This CDR3 is 15 amino acids long. Losses at the gene ends were 3 bases for V and 1 base for J; bases not matched to a gene: 4. The CDR3 reads CASSPVTSGTDTQYF. The CDR3, as DNA: TGTGCCAGCTCACCGGTAACTAGCGGCACAGATACGCAGTATTTT.

This chain joins TRBV30 and TRBJ2-2; D uncertain. Germline V gives CDR1 GTSNPN, CDR2 SVGIG (reference sequence). The CDR3 sequence is 15 residues long. Trimming removed 2 bases from V and 0 bases from J, with 10 bases in between. CDR3 in amino acids: CAWSRRRTNTGELFF. The CDR3 coding sequence is TGTGCCTGGAGTAGGCGGAGAACGAACACCGGGGAGCTGTTTTTT. The full variable domain, rest sourced from reference TRBV30 and TRBJ2-2, is SQTIHQWPATLVQPVGSPLSLECTVEGTSNPNLYWYRQAAGRGLQLLFYSVGIGQISSEVPQNLSASRPQDRQFILSSKKLLLSDSGFYLCAWSRRRTNTGELFFGEGSRLTVL.

Only a few counts were recorded for this clonotype. This chain connects TRBV5-1 to TRBJ1-1, with D possibly TRBD1 on 5 matching bases. Germline V CDR1 and CDR2: SGHRS, YFSETQ. V was clipped by 6 bases and J by 2 bases, with 14 bases between them. The CDR3 is made up of 14 amino acids. The CDR3 sequence is CASNWGPGNTEAFF. The CDR3 coding sequence is TGCGCCAGCAACTGGGGACCAGGTAACACTGAAGCTTTCTTT.

The table lists this clonotype with a few counts. The chain is built from TRBV12-3 or TRBV12-4 and TRBJ2-2; perhaps TRBD2 as D (5 bases). Between the trimmed V and J ends, which lost 8 bases and 6 bases, there was a span of 10 bases. CDR3 size: 12 residues. The CDR3 bases are TGTGCCAGCGTATTGGGAGCCGGGGAGCTGTTTTTT. Protein: CASVLGAGELFF.

J is TRBJ1-1 and V is TRBV5-6; 7 bases fit TRBD1. This CDR3 comprises 13 residues. Germline V gene sequence: CDR1 SGHDT, CDR2 YYEEEE. The V and J ends lost 4 bases and 11 bases, in that order; junction bases with no gene match: 11. CDR3 in DNA: TGTGCCAGCAGCATTTTTGACAGGGCCGGGGCTTTCTTT. This sequence encodes CASSIFDRAGAFF. Filled out from reference TRBV5-6 and TRBJ1-1, the complete variable domain reads DAGVTQSPTHLIKTRGQQVTLRCSPKSGHDTVSWYQQALGQGPQFIFQYYEEEERQRGNFPDRFSGHQFPNYSSELNVNALLLGDSALYLCASSIFDRAGAFFGQGTRLTVV.

The chain is built from TRBV7-8 and TRBJ1-2, with D possibly being TRBD1 (6 bases). Germline CDR1 is SGHVS and CDR2 is FQNEAQ. The CDR3 runs to 14 residues. V gave up 1 base and J gave up 8 bases, with 14 bases separating them. The CDR3 loop is CASSLDEQGRGYTF. Here the CDR3 DNA reads TGTGCCAGCAGCTTAGATGAACAGGGTAGGGGCTACACCTTC.

The sample holds one count of this clonotype. CDR3 DNA: TGTGCCAGCAGCGTAGTAGCTTTAATTAACAATGAGCAGTTCTTC. The encoded protein is CASSVVALINNEQFF. The genes are TRBV9 and TRBJ2-1, with D unclear. This CDR3 comprises 15 residues. The V end was cut by 0 bases, the J end by 5 bases, with 12 bases between. Per the germline V gene, CDR1 is SGDLS and CDR2 is YYNGEE. The whole variable domain, remainder taken from reference TRBV9 and TRBJ2-1, is DSGVTQTPKHLITATGQRVTLRCSPRSGDLSVYWYQQSLDQGLQFLIQYYNGEERAKGNILERFSAQQFPDLHSELNLSSLELGDSALYFCASSVVALINNEQFFGPGTRLTVL.

This clonotype was seen a handful of times. The chain is built from TRBV12-3 or TRBV12-4 and TRBJ2-1, with 8 bases matching TRBD2. The length of the CDR3 is 15 residues. Trimming removed 3 bases from V and 3 bases from J; junction bases left unmatched: 4. The CDR3 DNA reads TGTGCCAGCAGTTTTGGACTAGCCCGCTACAATGAGCAGTTCTTC. Its translation is CASSFGLARYNEQFF.

This clonotype was detected only a few times. The chain is built from TRBV9 and TRBJ2-3; TRBD2 is a possible D gene (5 bases). The CDR3 is 14 amino acids. V gave up 0 bases and J gave up 4 bases, with 9 bases separating them. From germline, CDR1 is SGDLS and CDR2 YYNGEE. This chain's CDR3 is CASSVGDSADTQYF. The CDR3, as DNA: TGTGCCAGCAGCGTAGGTGATAGCGCAGATACGCAGTATTTT. Variable domain in full (rest from reference TRBV9 and TRBJ2-3): DSGVTQTPKHLITATGQRVTLRCSPRSGDLSVYWYQQSLDQGLQFLIQYYNGEERAKGNILERFSAQQFPDLHSELNLSSLELGDSALYFCASSVGDSADTQYFGPGTRLTVL.

The chain has TRBV11-1 and TRBJ2-2; TRBD2 matches at 12 bases. This CDR3 contains 18 residues. Trimming at V came to 7 bases and at J to 1 base, leaving 10 bases not matched to a gene. Germline assignment: CDR1 SGHAT and CDR2 FQDESV (reference sequence). CDR3 in amino acids: CASILPGLAGRNTGELFF. In DNA form, the CDR3 reads TGTGCCAGCATCCTACCAGGACTAGCGGGGAGGAACACCGGGGAGCTGTTTTTT.

V usage is TRBV5-1 and J usage is TRBJ2-3, with a weak D call TRBD1 (5 bases). Germline assignment: CDR1 SGHRS and CDR2 YFSETQ. V gave up 1 base and J gave up 0 bases, with 12 bases separating them. This CDR3 is built from 16 residues. The CDR3 sequence is CASSLQGLLSTDTQYF. In nucleotides, the CDR3 is TGCGCCAGCAGCTTGCAGGGTCTACTTAGCACAGATACGCAGTATTTT.

This clonotype was detected a few times. The V and J genes are TRBV7-2 and TRBJ2-3, with no clear D. Deletions cut 3 bases from V and 1 base from J, with 14 bases between. This CDR3 has 16 amino acids. Germline-derived CDR1 and CDR2 are SGHTA and FQGNSA. The CDR3 coding sequence is TGTGCCAGCAGCTTGGACCGGGCTAGTGGCACAGATACGCAGTATTTT. Its translation: CASSLDRASGTDTQYF.

This clonotype came up once. The chain employs TRBV7-2 and TRBJ2-1; 11 bases map to TRBD2. The germline V gene encodes CDR1 SGHTA and CDR2 FQGNSA. J was trimmed by 5 bases and V by 9 bases; bases with no gene match: 3. The CDR3 length is 13 residues. The CDR3 nucleotides are TGTGCCAGTGGGACTAGCGGTAACAATGAGCAGTTCTTC. Translating it yields CASGTSGNNEQFF.

This clonotype appeared once. J is TRBJ2-5 and V is TRBV11-3, with D possibly being TRBD1 (7 bases). From germline, CDR1 is SGHNT and CDR2 YENEEA. CDR3 length: 16 residues. Trimming took off 7 bases at V and 4 bases at J, with 22 bases between the two ends. CDR3 sequence: CASKGANGGMRETQYF. The CDR3 DNA reads TGTGCCAGCAAGGGGGCCAACGGGGGTATGCGAGAGACCCAGTACTTC.

The V gene is TRBV24-1, the J gene TRBJ2-5, with TRBD1 identical over 9 bases. V was pared by 4 bases and J by 3 bases, with 11 bases of the junction left unmatched. The CDR3 runs to 17 residues. Germline-derived CDR1 and CDR2 are KGHDR and SFDVKD. In nucleotides, the CDR3 is TGTGCCACCAGTGAGCGGAGGAGGACAGGGGCTAAAGAGACCCAGTACTTC. It specifies CATSERRRTGAKETQYF.